This paragraph reports one TCR beta chain. Its antigen is not known. These data belong to a study of cytomegalovirus exposure and HLA in healthy donors. General study findings and limits: The majority of CMV-associated TCR beta chains were reported as apparently HLA-restricted in a later analysis. A classifier reportedly called cytomegalovirus status with high sensitivity and specificity.

PCR amplification relied on 60 Vbeta primers (plus 13 Jbeta primers). Assay used: immunoSEQ multiplex PCR; TCRdb lists only in-frame clones, some missing. The data hold around 120,000 clones, with about 81% observed a single time. The germline V and J ends were trimmed by 4 bases and 3 bases, with 10 bases remaining between them. Germline-derived CDR1 and CDR2 are SGDLS and YYNGEE. This CDR3 region has 13 residues. The source of this sequence is a middle-aged woman in good health and CMV-seropositive. J is TRBJ2-5 and V is TRBV9, with D possibly matching TRBD1 (7 bases). Sequencing used PBMCs. In DNA form, the CDR3 reads TGTGCCAGCAGCCCCAGGGGGGAAGAGACCCAGTACTTC. Its protein product is CASSPRGEETQYF.